A selection of T cell receptor beta chains follows, all from one sample in a study of cytomegalovirus exposure and HLA in healthy donors. Sequencing was performed with immunoSEQ multiplex PCR; in TCRdb, only in-frame clones are kept and a portion is missing. The sample carries some 200,000 clones, approximately 80% recorded once. Sequenced input: PBMCs. These receptors were taken from a boy younger than 10 in good health and CMV-seronegative. Each CDR3 is given with its conserved first and last residue. The D gene is left open where the match is weak.

v_gene: TRBV6-5
j_gene: TRBJ2-7
len: 15
d_gene: -
CDR3nt: TGTGCCAGCAGTCCAAGCACAGGGCACGCCTACGAGCAGTACTTC
CDR3aa: CASSPSTGHAYEQYF

v_gene: TRBV5-6
j_gene: TRBJ1-2
len: 12
d_gene: TRBD1
CDR3nt: TGTGCCAGCAGCTTGGACAGGGGGGGCTACACCTTC
CDR3aa: CASSLDRGGYTF

v_gene: TRBV11-3
j_gene: TRBJ2-3
len: 13
d_gene: -
CDR3nt: TGTGCCAGCGCCCCCCCGGGGGCAGATACGCAGTATTTT
CDR3aa: CASAPPGADTQYF

v_gene: TRBV6-1
j_gene: TRBJ2-7
len: 13
d_gene: TRBD2
CDR3nt: TGTGCCAGCAGAGGGACTAGCGAGCACGAGCAGTACTTC
CDR3aa: CASRGTSEHEQYF

v_gene: TRBV5-1
j_gene: TRBJ1-3
len: 14
d_gene: -
CDR3nt: TGCGCCAGCAGCTTGGTAGAGTCGGGAAACACCATATATTTT
CDR3aa: CASSLVESGNTIYF

v_gene: TRBV5-1
j_gene: TRBJ2-5
len: 15
d_gene: TRBD1
CDR3nt: TGCGCCAGCAGCTTGGCCGGGACAGGGATGGAGACCCAGTACTTC
CDR3aa: CASSLAGTGMETQYF

v_gene: TRBV2
j_gene: TRBJ2-5
len: 13
d_gene: -
CDR3nt: TGTGCCAGCATCTCGAGGGGGGGGCGTTCCCAGTACTTC
CDR3aa: CASISRGGRSQYF

v_gene: TRBV9
j_gene: TRBJ1-3
len: 15
d_gene: -
CDR3nt: TGTGCCAGCAGCGAAGGGGCCAACTCTGGAAACACCATATATTTT
CDR3aa: CASSEGANSGNTIYF

v_gene: TRBV18
j_gene: TRBJ2-5
len: 16
d_gene: TRBD1
CDR3nt: TGTGCCAGCTCACTCTTTCACAGGGGTGGGACAGAGACCCAGTACTTC
CDR3aa: CASSLFHRGGTETQYF

v_gene: TRBV6-5
j_gene: TRBJ1-1
len: 15
d_gene: -
CDR3nt: TGTGCCAGCAGTTACGCAGGCTCCCTGAACACTGAAGCTTTCTTT
CDR3aa: CASSYAGSLNTEAFF

v_gene: TRBV19
j_gene: TRBJ1-1
len: 16
d_gene: -
CDR3nt: TGTGCCAGTAGTTCCATGAACAGGGACCCGAACACTGAAGCTTTCTTT
CDR3aa: CASSSMNRDPNTEAFF

v_gene: TRBV5-1
j_gene: TRBJ1-1
len: 15
d_gene: TRBD1
CDR3nt: TGCGCCAGCAAATATGACAGGGTCGGATACACTGAAGCTTTCTTT
CDR3aa: CASKYDRVGYTEAFF

v_gene: TRBV7-2
j_gene: TRBJ2-7
len: 18
d_gene: TRBD2
CDR3nt: TGTGCCAGCAGCTTAGCACTAGCGGGAGCGCGGTCTAGGGCCGAGCAGTACTTC
CDR3aa: CASSLALAGARSRAEQYF

v_gene: TRBV29-1
j_gene: TRBJ2-7
len: 12
d_gene: -
CDR3nt: TGCAGCGTTCGGGACACAAACTACGAGCAGTACTTC
CDR3aa: CSVRDTNYEQYF

v_gene: TRBV20-1
j_gene: TRBJ2-5
len: 11
d_gene: -
CDR3nt: TGCAGTGCTAGCGGCCAAGAGACCCAGTACTTC
CDR3aa: CSASGQETQYF

v_gene: TRBV27
j_gene: TRBJ2-3
len: 15
d_gene: TRBD2
CDR3nt: TGTGCCAGCAGTCGTGGGACTAGCGGGAGGGATACGCAGTATTTT
CDR3aa: CASSRGTSGRDTQYF

v_gene: TRBV6-4
j_gene: TRBJ1-2
len: 12
d_gene: -
CDR3nt: TGTGCCAGCAGTGGCGTTAACTATGGCTACACCTTC
CDR3aa: CASSGVNYGYTF